Here is one T cell receptor beta chain with its context. TCR beta sequencing covered blood CD8+ and CD4+ T cells. Negative isolation yielded the CD8+ and CD4+ T cells, while FACS enriched the TEMRA cells. Reverse transcription used about 0.45 to 1 ug RNA and random hexamers. TCRdb reanalysed the immunoSEQ multiplex PCR reads using MiXCR and keeps one entry per CDR3 protein. Of around 90,000 distinct CDR3 sequences listed, around 96% are singletons. The data were taken from a study of CD8 T cells in Susac syndrome. The CDR3 length is 13 residues. Germline V CDR1 and CDR2: GTSNPN, SVGIG (reference sequence). Trimming removed 2 bases from V and 5 bases from J, with 12 bases in between.

Sequenced input: CD8+ T cells from PBMCs. The chain carries TRBV30 and TRBJ1-1; D possibly corresponds to TRBD1 (6 bases). This sequence originates from a human donor with Susac syndrome. Written as DNA, the CDR3 is TGTGCCTGGAGTAGGGACACAGGGACTGAAGCTTTCTTT. Translating it yields CAWSRDTGTEAFF.